This TCR beta chain came from a study of T cell responses to AZD1222 COVID-19 vaccine. CDR1 and CDR2 (germline): LNHDA, SQIVND (reference sequence). This CDR3 is built from 13 residues. TCRdb keeps only in-frame clones here, not all; method: immunoSEQ multiplex PCR. The sample includes 200,000 or so clones, 88% of them seen just once. Study-wide findings and caveats: Clonal diversity was possibly underestimated, and the donors were mostly white British, with more females.

As concerns this clone: The antigen is undetermined. The junction and the germline gene differ at one end; a read error may be behind it.

The V gene is TRBV19, the J gene TRBJ1-2; D gene unclear. The receptor's source is an adult in good health. The specimen was peripheral blood, collected on day 0 of AZD1222 vaccination. CDR3: CASRIGLNYGYTF. CDR3 nucleotides: TGTGCCAGTAGGATAGGGCTTAACTATGGCTACACCTTC.